These 21 T cell receptor beta chains share one sample of origin, sequenced in a study of blood T cell repertoires in COVID-19. Produced via immunoSEQ multiplex PCR; TCRdb's table is partial and in-frame only. The sample contains about 210,000 clones, roughly four fifths of which appear only once. Sequenced input: peripheral blood. All receptors derive from a woman aged 40 to 50 with acute or convalescent COVID-19.

The genes are TRBV11-2 and TRBJ2-7; 11 nucleotides match TRBD2. The CDR3 is 17 residues long. V was clipped by 1 base and J by 0 bases; unmatched bases: 5. Looked up from germline, CDR1 is SGHAT and CDR2 is FQNNGV. DNA of the CDR3: TGTGCCAGCAGCTTAGTCCCACTAGCGGGAGACTCCTACGAGCAGTACTTC. It translates to CASSLVPLAGDSYEQYF.

This chain joins TRBV7-4 and TRBJ2-2; D possibly corresponds to TRBD2 (5 bases). CDR3 length: 15 residues. Germline CDR1 reads SGHVT; CDR2 reads SQSDAQ. The ends were cut back, 2 bases at V and 4 bases at J, with 11 bases in the middle. The CDR3 spells CASSLRGKATGELFF. In DNA form, the CDR3 reads TGTGCCAGCAGCTTACGAGGGAAGGCCACCGGGGAGCTGTTTTTT.

Many counts were recorded for this clone. This chain joins TRBV29-1 and TRBJ1-1; 9 nucleotides agree with TRBD1. Germline CDR1 and CDR2: SQVTM and ANQGSEA. V gave up 3 bases and J gave up 4 bases; unmatched junction bases: 3. This CDR3 is 13 amino acids long. The CDR3 is CSVEGQGTTEAFF. The CDR3 DNA reads TGCAGCGTTGAGGGACAGGGAACCACTGAAGCTTTCTTT.

This clone was picked up one time. The chain uses TRBV30 and TRBJ2-7; the D gene is possibly TRBD1 (7 bases). V lost 0 bases, J lost 2 bases, and 20 bases lay in between. This CDR3 is built from 17 residues. Germline CDR1 and CDR2: GTSNPN and SVGIG (reference sequence). CDR3 loop: CAWSVQGGGNLPYEQYF. DNA for the CDR3: TGTGCCTGGAGTGTACAAGGAGGGGGCAACTTACCCTACGAGCAGTACTTC.

The chain combines TRBV10-1 with TRBJ1-2; maybe TRBD1 (5 bases). Germline loops: CDR1 WNHNN, CDR2 SYGVQD (reference sequence). V lost 3 bases to trimming and J lost 3 bases, with 14 bases between them. The CDR3 covers 15 residues. The CDR3 protein is CASSDRRGRDYGYTF. The DNA of the CDR3 is TGCGCCAGCAGTGACCGGCGGGGGAGAGACTATGGCTACACCTTC.

CDR3 loop: CASSLTNRNTEAFF. CDR3 nucleotides: TGTGCCAGCAGCTTAACAAACAGGAACACTGAAGCTTTCTTT. The chain is built from TRBV7-3 and TRBJ1-1; D unclear. Germline values: CDR1 SGHTA, CDR2 FQGTGA. The CDR3 spans 14 residues. V lost 0 bases, J lost 1 base, and 6 bases lay in between. Together with reference TRBV7-3 and TRBJ1-1, the CDR3 gives the full variable domain: GAGVSQTPSNKVTEKGKYVELRCDPISGHTALYWYRQSLGQGPEFLIYFQGTGAADDSGLPNDRFFAVRPEGSVSTLKIQRTERGDSAVYLCASSLTNRNTEAFFGQGTRLTVV.

The chain joins TRBV10-3 to TRBJ2-7; 11 nucleotides align to TRBD1. This CDR3 is 14 amino acids long. V gave up 8 bases and J gave up 6 bases; unmatched junction bases: 9. The germline V gene encodes CDR1 ENHRY and CDR2 SYGVKD. The CDR3 DNA follows: TGTGCCATCGCAAAGGGACAGGGGGGAGGCGAGCAGTACTTC. It encodes CAIAKGQGGGEQYF.

Notes on this clone: The same CDR3 also results from other DNA sequences found in this sample. The genes are TRBV5-1 and TRBJ1-2; possibly TRBD1 for D (5 bases). V lost 4 bases, J lost 4 bases, and 8 bases lay in between. The CDR3 extends over 12 amino acids. Germline-derived CDR1 and CDR2 are SGHRS and YFSETQ. The CDR3 DNA sequence: TGCGCCAGCAGCGGCGGGGGCTATGGCTACACCTTC. Translation: CASSGGGYGYTF. The full variable domain, its missing parts supplied by reference TRBV5-1 and TRBJ1-2, is KAGVTQTPRYLIKTRGQQVTLSCSPISGHRSVSWYQQTPGQGLQFLFEYFSETQRNKGNFPGRFSGRQFSNSRSEMNVSTLELGDSALYLCASSGGGYGYTFGSGTRLTVV.

The chain has TRBV27 and TRBJ1-6; 7 bases map to TRBD1. V lost 6 bases and J lost 8; bases outside the gene matches: 10. The CDR3 is made up of 15 amino acids. The germline gives CDR1 MNHEY, CDR2 SMNVEV (reference sequence). CDR3 nucleotides: TGTGCCAGCAGCACTGTGCCAGGGGGATATTCACCCCTCCACTTT. It is translated as CASSTVPGGYSPLHF.

The CDR3 DNA reads as TGTGCCAGCAGCCTCCCTCGGTGGGGGGGGATCTACGAGCAGTACTTC. Translated, it gives CASSLPRWGGIYEQYF. The rearrangement joins TRBV21-1 to TRBJ2-7; the D call of TRBD2 is as the table states it, not checked on the DNA. TRBV21-1 represents a pseudogene. The CDR3 length is 16 residues.

This clone was seen only once. The chain links TRBV14 to TRBJ2-7; possibly TRBD1 for D (5 bases). Trimming left V 1 base short and J 3 bases short, with 10 bases between. Germline values: CDR1 SGHDN, CDR2 FVKESK. The CDR3 has 14 residues. The CDR3 region has the DNA TGTGCCAGCAGCCAAGGTTGGACAAGCTACGAGCAGTACTTC. Amino acid sequence: CASSQGWTSYEQYF.

The chain uses TRBV4-1 and TRBJ1-2, with D possibly TRBD1 on 6 matching bases. Trimming stripped 7 bases from V and 7 bases from J, with 22 bases between. CDR3 length equals 15 residues. Germline V lookup: CDR1 MGHRA, CDR2 YSYEKL. The CDR3 bases are TGCGCCAGCACCTTACGCCGTTCAGGGGAGGGTGGCTACACCTTC. It codes for CASTLRRSGEGGYTF.

The chain combines TRBV19 with TRBJ2-7; D is possibly TRBD2 (5 bases). Trimming stripped 7 bases from V and 2 bases from J, with 24 bases between. Germline values: CDR1 LNHDA, CDR2 SQIVND (reference sequence). CDR3 length equals 17 residues. The CDR3 bases are TGTGCCAGTACCATAGCCTCGAGAGGGATTAGAGCCTACGAGCAGTACTTC. Translation gives CASTIASRGIRAYEQYF.

The DNA of the CDR3 is TGTGCCAGCAGCTCGTTAACAGCTTCCTACGAGCAGTACTTC. Amino acids: CASSSLTASYEQYF. The chain carries TRBV5-6 and TRBJ2-7, with unresolved D. Trimming removed 3 bases from V and 1 base from J, with 11 bases in between. CDR3 length: 14 residues. Germline V gives CDR1 SGHDT, CDR2 YYEEEE.

The V gene is TRBV6-1, the J gene TRBJ2-3, with 7 bases identical to TRBD2. In germline, CDR1 is MNHNS, CDR2 SASEGT. Trimming cost V 0 bases and J 5 bases; bases outside gene matches: 8. CDR3 length: 16 amino acids. This CDR3 is CASSEAWGGLIDTQYF. The DNA of the CDR3 is TGTGCCAGCAGTGAAGCATGGGGGGGGTTAATAGATACGCAGTATTTT.

The rearrangement uses TRBV29-1 and TRBJ1-6; weak D call: TRBD1 (5 bases). The V end was cut by 4 bases, the J end by 7 bases, with 14 bases between. CDR3 size: 14 residues. Germline loops: CDR1 SQVTM, CDR2 ANQGSEA. CDR3 sequence (DNA): TGCAGCGTTGTGGCCGGGACTAGGAATTCACCCCTCCACTTT. Its protein product is CSVVAGTRNSPLHF.

The chain carries TRBV7-2 and TRBJ2-7; 7 bases fit TRBD2. This CDR3 comprises 14 residues. The V and J ends lost 3 bases and 4 bases, in that order; junction bases with no gene match: 6. Germline CDR1 and CDR2: SGHTA and FQGNSA. CDR3 bases: TGTGCCAGCAGCTTCCTAGCGGAGTTATACGAGCAGTACTTC. Translating gives CASSFLAELYEQYF.

CDR3 sequence: CASSEVWQGQGSSSPRNSPLHF. As DNA, the CDR3 is TGTGCCAGCAGTGAAGTTTGGCAGGGACAGGGATCGTCCTCCCCTCGAAATTCACCCCTCCACTTT. The chain recombines TRBV2 with TRBJ1-6; 9 bases map to TRBD1. Germline loops: CDR1 SNHLY, CDR2 FYNNEI. The CDR3 totals 22 residues. Trimming took 1 base from V and 7 from J; bases not matched to a gene: 23.

The chain couples TRBV29-1 to TRBJ1-2, with 7 bases aligning to TRBD1. The CDR3 contains 14 residues. CDR1 is SQVTM and CDR2 is ANQGSEA in the germline V gene. Germline trimming cut 5 bases from V and 4 bases from J; bases unmatched to any gene: 10. CDR3 nucleotide sequence: TGCAGCGTTAATGTCCCGGGACAGAGCTATGGCTACACCTTC. It translates to CSVNVPGQSYGYTF.

This chain uses TRBV4-3 with TRBJ2-7; TRBD1 matches 10 bases. Germline CDR1 and CDR2: LGHNA and YSLEER. CDR3 length equals 17 residues. The V and J ends lost 0 bases and 1 base, in that order; junction bases with no gene match: 6. The CDR3 reads CASSQDAGTGASYEQYF. The CDR3 DNA follows: TGCGCCAGCAGCCAAGATGCCGGGACAGGGGCATCCTACGAGCAGTACTTC.

The V gene is TRBV6-5, the J gene TRBJ2-7; 9 bases line up with TRBD1. The CDR3 consists of 15 residues. Trimming at V came to 7 bases and at J to 1 base, leaving 8 bases not matched to a gene. The germline CDR1 and CDR2 sequences are MNHEY and SVGAGI. The CDR3 nucleotides read TGTGCCAGCATTATTACGGACAGGGGTTCCTACGAGCAGTACTTC. It is translated as CASIITDRGSYEQYF.